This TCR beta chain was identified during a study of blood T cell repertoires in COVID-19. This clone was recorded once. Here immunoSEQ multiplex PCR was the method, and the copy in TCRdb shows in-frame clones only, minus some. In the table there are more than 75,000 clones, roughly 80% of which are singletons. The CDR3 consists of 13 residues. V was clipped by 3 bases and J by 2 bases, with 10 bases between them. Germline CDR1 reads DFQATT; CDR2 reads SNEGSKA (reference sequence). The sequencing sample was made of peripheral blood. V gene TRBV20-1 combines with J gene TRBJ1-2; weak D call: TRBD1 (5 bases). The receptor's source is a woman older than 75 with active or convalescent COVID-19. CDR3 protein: CSASPRGNYGYTF. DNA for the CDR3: TGCAGTGCTAGTCCAAGGGGCAACTATGGCTACACCTTC.